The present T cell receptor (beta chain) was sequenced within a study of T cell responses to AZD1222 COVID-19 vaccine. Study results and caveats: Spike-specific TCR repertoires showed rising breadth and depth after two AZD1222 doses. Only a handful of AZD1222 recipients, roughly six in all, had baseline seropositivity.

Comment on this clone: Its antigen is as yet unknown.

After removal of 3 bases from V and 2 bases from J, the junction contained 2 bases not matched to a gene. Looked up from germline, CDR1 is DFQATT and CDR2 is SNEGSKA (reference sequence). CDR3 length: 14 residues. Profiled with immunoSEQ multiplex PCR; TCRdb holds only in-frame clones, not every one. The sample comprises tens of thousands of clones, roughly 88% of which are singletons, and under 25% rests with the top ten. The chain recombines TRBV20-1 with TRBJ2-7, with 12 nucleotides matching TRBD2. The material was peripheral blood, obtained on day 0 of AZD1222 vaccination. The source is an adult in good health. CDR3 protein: CSASRLAGAYEQYF. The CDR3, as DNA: TGCAGTGCTAGTCGACTAGCGGGAGCCTACGAGCAGTACTTC.